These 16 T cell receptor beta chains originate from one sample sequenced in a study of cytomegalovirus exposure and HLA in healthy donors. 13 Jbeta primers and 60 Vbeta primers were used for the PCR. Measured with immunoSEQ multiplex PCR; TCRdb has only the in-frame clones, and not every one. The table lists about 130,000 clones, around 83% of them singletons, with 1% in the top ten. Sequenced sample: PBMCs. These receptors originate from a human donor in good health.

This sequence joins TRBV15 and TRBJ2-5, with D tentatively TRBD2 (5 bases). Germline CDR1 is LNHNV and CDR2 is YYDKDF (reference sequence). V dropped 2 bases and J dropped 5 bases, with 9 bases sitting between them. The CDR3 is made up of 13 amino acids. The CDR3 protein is CATSRLRGETQYF. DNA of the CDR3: TGTGCCACCAGCAGATTACGGGGTGAGACCCAGTACTTC.

The CDR3 loop is CASSLAGGASYNEQFF. As DNA, the CDR3 is TGTGCCAGCAGTTTAGCGGGGGGGGCTTCCTACAATGAGCAGTTCTTC. The V and J genes are TRBV27 and TRBJ2-1; 9 bases are a match to TRBD2. Germline lookup yields CDR1 MNHEY and CDR2 SMNVEV (reference sequence). The CDR3 is 16 amino acids. Unmatched junction bases numbered 3, after V lost 2 bases and J lost 1 base.

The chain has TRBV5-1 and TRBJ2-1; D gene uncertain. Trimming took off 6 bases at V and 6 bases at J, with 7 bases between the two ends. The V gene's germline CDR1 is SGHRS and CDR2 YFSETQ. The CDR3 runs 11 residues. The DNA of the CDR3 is TGCGCCAGCACCCTCTCCAATGAGCAGTTCTTC. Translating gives CASTLSNEQFF.

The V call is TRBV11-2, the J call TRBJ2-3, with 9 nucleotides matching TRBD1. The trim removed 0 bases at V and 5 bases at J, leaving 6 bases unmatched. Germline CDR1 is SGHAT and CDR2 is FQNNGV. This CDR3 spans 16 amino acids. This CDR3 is CASSLEGQGRGDTQYF. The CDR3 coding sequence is TGTGCCAGCAGCTTAGAAGGACAGGGGCGTGGAGATACGCAGTATTTT.

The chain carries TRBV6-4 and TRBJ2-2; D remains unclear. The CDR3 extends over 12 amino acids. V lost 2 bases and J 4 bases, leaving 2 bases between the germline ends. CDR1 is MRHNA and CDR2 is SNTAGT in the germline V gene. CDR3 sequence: CASSDLTGELFF. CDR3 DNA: TGTGCCAGCAGTGACCTCACCGGGGAGCTGTTTTTT.

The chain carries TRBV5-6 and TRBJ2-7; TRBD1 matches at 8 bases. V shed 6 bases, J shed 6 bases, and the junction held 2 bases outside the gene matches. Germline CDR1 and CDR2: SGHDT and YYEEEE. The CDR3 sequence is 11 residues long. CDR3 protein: CASTGGPEQYF. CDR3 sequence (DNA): TGTGCCAGCACAGGGGGCCCCGAGCAGTACTTC.

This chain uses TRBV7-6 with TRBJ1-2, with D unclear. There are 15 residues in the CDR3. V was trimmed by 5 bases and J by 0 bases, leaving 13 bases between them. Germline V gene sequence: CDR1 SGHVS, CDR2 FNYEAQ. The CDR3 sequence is CASSPSLEANYGYTF. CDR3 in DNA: TGTGCCAGCAGCCCCTCCTTAGAAGCTAACTATGGCTACACCTTC.

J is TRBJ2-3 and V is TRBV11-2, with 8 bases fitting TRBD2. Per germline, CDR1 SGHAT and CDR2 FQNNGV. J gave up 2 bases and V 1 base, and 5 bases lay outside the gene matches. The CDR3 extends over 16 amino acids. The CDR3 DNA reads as TGTGCCAGCAGCTTAGGTGTAGCGGGGTTCACAGATACGCAGTATTTT. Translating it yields CASSLGVAGFTDTQYF.

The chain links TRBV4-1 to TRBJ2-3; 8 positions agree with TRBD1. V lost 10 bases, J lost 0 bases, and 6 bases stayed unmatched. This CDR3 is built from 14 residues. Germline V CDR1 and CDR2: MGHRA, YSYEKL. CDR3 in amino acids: CATRDRSSTDTQYF. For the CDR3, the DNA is TGCGCCACTCGGGACAGGTCTAGCACAGATACGCAGTATTTT.

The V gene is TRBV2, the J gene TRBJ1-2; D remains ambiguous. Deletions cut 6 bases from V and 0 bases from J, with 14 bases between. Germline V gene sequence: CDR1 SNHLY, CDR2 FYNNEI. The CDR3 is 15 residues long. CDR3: CASRLQSTPNYGYTF. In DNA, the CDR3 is TGTGCCAGCAGATTACAATCAACCCCTAACTATGGCTACACCTTC.

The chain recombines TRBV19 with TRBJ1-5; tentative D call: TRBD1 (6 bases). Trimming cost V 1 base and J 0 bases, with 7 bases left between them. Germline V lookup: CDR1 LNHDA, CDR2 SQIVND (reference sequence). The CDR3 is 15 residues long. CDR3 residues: CASSIGTDSNQPQHF. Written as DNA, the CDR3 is TGTGCCAGTAGTATAGGGACAGATAGCAATCAGCCCCAGCATTTT. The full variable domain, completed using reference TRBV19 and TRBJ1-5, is DGGITQSPKYLFRKEGQNVTLSCEQNLNHDAMYWYRQDPGQGLRLIYYSQIVNDFQKGDIAEGYSVSREKKESFPLTVTSAQKNPTAFYLCASSIGTDSNQPQHFGDGTRLSIL.

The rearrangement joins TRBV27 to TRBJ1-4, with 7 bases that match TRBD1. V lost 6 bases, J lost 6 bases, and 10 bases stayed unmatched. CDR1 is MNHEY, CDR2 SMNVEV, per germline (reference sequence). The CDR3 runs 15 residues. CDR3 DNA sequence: TGTGCCAGCAGACTAACAGGACAGGTCTATGAAAAACTGTTTTTT. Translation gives CASRLTGQVYEKLFF.

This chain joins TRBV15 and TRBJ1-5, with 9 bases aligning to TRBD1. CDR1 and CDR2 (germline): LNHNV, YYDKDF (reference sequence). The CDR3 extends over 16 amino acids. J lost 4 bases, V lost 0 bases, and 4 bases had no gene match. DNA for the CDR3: TGTGCCACCAGCAGAGATCTGGGACAGGGAAATCAGCCCCAGCATTTT. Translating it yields CATSRDLGQGNQPQHF.

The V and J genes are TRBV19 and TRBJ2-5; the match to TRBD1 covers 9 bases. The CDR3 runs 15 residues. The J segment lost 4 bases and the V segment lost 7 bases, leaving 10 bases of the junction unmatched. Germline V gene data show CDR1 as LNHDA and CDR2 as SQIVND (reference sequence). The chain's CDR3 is CASNPGQGSRETQYF. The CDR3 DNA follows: TGTGCCAGTAATCCTGGACAGGGGAGCCGAGAGACCCAGTACTTC.

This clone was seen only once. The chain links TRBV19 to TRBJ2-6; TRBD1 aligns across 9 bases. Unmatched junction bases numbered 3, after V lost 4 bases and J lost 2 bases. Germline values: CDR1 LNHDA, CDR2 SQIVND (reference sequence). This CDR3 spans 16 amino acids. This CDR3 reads CASSTGTGTGANVLTF. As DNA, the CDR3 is TGTGCCAGTAGTACGGGGACAGGGACTGGGGCCAACGTCCTGACTTTC. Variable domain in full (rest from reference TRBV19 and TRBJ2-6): DGGITQSPKYLFRKEGQNVTLSCEQNLNHDAMYWYRQDPGQGLRLIYYSQIVNDFQKGDIAEGYSVSREKKESFPLTVTSAQKNPTAFYLCASSTGTGTGANVLTFGAGSRLTVL.

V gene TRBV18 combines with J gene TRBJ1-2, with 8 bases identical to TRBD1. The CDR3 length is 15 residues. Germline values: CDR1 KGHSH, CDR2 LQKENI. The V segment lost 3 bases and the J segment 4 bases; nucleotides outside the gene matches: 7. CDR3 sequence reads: CASSPGTGDLYGYTF. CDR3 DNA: TGTGCCAGCTCACCTGGGACAGGCGACCTCTATGGCTACACCTTC.